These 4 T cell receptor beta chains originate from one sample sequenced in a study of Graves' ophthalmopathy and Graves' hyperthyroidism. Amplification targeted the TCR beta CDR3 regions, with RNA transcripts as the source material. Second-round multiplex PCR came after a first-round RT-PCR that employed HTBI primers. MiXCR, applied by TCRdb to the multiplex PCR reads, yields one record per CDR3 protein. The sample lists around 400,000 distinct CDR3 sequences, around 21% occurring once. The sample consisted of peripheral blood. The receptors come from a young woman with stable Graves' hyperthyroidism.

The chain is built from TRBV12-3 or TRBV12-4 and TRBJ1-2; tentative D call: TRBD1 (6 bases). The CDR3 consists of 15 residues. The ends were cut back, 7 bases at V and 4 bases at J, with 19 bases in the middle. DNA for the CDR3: TGTGCCAGCACCGTTAGGGGGGCGCAGAGCTATGGCTACACCTTC. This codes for CASTVRGAQSYGYTF.

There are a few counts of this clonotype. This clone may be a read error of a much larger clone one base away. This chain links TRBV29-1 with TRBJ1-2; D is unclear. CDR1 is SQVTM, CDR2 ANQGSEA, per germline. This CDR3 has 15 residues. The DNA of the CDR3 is TGCAGCGTTAAAGAGGGATCTGGGGAGAACTATGGCTACGCCTTC. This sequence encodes CSVKEGSGENYGYAF.

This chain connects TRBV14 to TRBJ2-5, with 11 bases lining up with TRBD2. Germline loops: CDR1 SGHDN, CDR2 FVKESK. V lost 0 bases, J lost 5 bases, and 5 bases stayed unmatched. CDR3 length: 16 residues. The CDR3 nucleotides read TGTGCCAGCAGCCAAGAACTAGCGGGAGCCGCGGAGACCCAGTACTTC. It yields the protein CASSQELAGAAETQYF.

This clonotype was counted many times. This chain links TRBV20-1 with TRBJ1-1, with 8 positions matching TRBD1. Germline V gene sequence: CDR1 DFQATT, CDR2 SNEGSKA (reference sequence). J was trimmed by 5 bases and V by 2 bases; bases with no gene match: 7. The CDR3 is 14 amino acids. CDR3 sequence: CSARTDREVTEAFF. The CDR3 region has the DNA TGCAGTGCTAGAACGGACAGGGAGGTGACTGAAGCTTTCTTT.